This T cell receptor beta chain was identified during a study of shared clonotypes between healthy human individuals. Looking at the study overall: The plates for each donor numbered three CD4 naive, three CD4 memory, two CD8 naive and one CD8 memory.

Terminally differentiated effector memory CD45RA+ cells were left out of the naive CD8 fraction, which was CD45RO-negative and positively selected for CCR7. Some clones are missing from TCRdb's copy, which holds only in-frame ones; the method was immunoSEQ multiplex PCR. The profile covers roughly 2,000,000 clones, with roughly 93% appearing a single time and 1.5% to 2% taken by the ten largest. CDR3 length: 21 residues. Germline V gene sequence: CDR1 LNHDA, CDR2 SQIVND (reference sequence). Trimming took 3 bases from V and 8 from J, leaving 34 bases between them. V usage is TRBV19 and J usage is TRBJ1-4; maybe TRBD1 (5 bases). This TCR was recovered from a man aged 18 to 30 in good health. Some clones in this sample may be carry-over from other donors' samples. What was sequenced was naive CD8+ T cells from PBMCs. The CDR3 bases are TGTGCCAGTAGTATGTACCCAGAAGTACGGCCCAGGGCGCAGGATCGGGAAAAACTGTTTTTT. As protein: CASSMYPEVRPRAQDREKLFF.